This is a list of T cell receptor beta chains from one sample in a study of a mutant IDH1 vaccine in newly diagnosed glioma. These receptors' targets are unknown. Produced via immunoSEQ multiplex PCR; TCRdb's table is partial and in-frame only. The table has 20,000 to 30,000 clones, 83% seen once; the top ten hold 30% to 35%. Specimen: PBMCs, collected from a glioma patient whose treatment included an IDH1 peptide vaccine. The receptors were sampled from a man aged 30 to 39 with glioma. Both conserved end residues are part of each CDR3. D genes are given only for firm matches. Size is stated for part of the rows, as once, few or many counts, or as a class when the clone is expanded.

size	V	D	J	CDR3	DNA
few	TRBV29-1	-	TRBJ2-3	CSSKKGNTDTQYF	TGCAGCTCTAAAAAGGGAAACACAGATACGCAGTATTTT
-	TRBV2	TRBD1	TRBJ1-5	CASRTGISNQPQHF	TGTGCCAGCAGGACAGGGATAAGCAATCAGCCCCAGCATTTT
-	TRBV5-4	-	TRBJ2-1	CASSQREQNEQFF	TGTGCCAGCAGCCAAAGGGAGCAGAATGAGCAGTTCTTC
-	TRBV30	TRBD2	TRBJ2-5	CAWTEELAGFSGQETQYF	TGTGCCTGGACCGAGGAACTAGCGGGTTTCTCTGGGCAAGAGACCCAGTACTTC
once	TRBV1	-	TRBJ1-2	CTSRGRDGYTF	TGCACCAGCAGGGGGAGGGATGGCTACACCTTC
-	TRBV29-1	-	TRBJ2-1	CSVEPMGADSYNEQFF	TGCAGCGTTGAACCGATGGGCGCAGACTCCTACAATGAGCAGTTCTTC
-	TRBV6-6	TRBD1	TRBJ1-6	CASTEQGDNSPLHF	TGTGCCAGCACAGAGCAGGGGGATAATTCACCCCTCCACTTT
-	TRBV18	TRBD1	TRBJ1-5	CASSTGDSSNQPQHF	TGTGCCAGCTCAACTGGGGACAGTAGCAATCAGCCCCAGCATTTT
-	TRBV9	-	TRBJ2-5	CASSPGGWILETQYF	TGTGCCAGCAGCCCCGGAGGGTGGATCTTAGAGACCCAGTACTTC
few	TRBV19	TRBD1	TRBJ1-5	CASIPTGDLNQPQHF	TGTGCCAGTATTCCTACAGGGGACTTAAATCAGCCCCAGCATTTT
-	TRBV5-6	-	TRBJ1-2	CASSLGGVAGYTF	TGTGCCAGCAGCTTGGGGGGGGTCGCTGGCTACACCTTC
-	TRBV5-4	-	TRBJ1-6	CASSLDSPTRGSPLHF	TGTGCCAGCAGCTTGGACTCCCCAACCCGGGGTTCACCCCTCCACTTT
-	TRBV13	-	TRBJ2-1	CASSENGRPNNEQFF	TGTGCCAGCAGCGAAAATGGAAGACCTAACAATGAGCAGTTCTTC
-	TRBV7-2	-	TRBJ2-2	CASRPRLDTGELFF	TGTGCCAGCAGGCCTCGTTTGGACACCGGGGAGCTGTTTTTT
-	TRBV2	-	TRBJ1-2	CASRRHEGVYGYTF	TGTGCCAGCAGGCGACATGAGGGAGTCTATGGCTACACCTTC
-	TRBV7-9	-	TRBJ1-3	CASSPAVAGNTIYF	TGTGCCAGCAGCCCCGCGGTAGCTGGAAACACCATATATTTT
-	TRBV5-1	-	TRBJ2-7	CASRRDPFSYEQYF	TGCGCCAGCAGGAGGGACCCTTTCTCCTACGAGCAGTACTTC
-	TRBV5-1	TRBD1	TRBJ2-2	CASSLAGGQGIRTGELFF	TGCGCCAGCAGCTTGGCCGGGGGACAGGGGATTAGGACCGGGGAGCTGTTTTTT
-	TRBV2	-	TRBJ1-5	CASTGGADQPQHF	TGTGCCAGCACGGGCGGGGCGGATCAGCCCCAGCATTTT
-	TRBV2	TRBD1	TRBJ2-2	CASRPGGLDTGELFF	TGTGCCAGCAGGCCAGGGGGATTGGACACCGGGGAGCTGTTTTTT
once	TRBV5-1	-	TRBJ2-3	CASSSSPSVDTQYF	TGCGCCAGCAGCTCGTCCCCATCTGTAGATACGCAGTATTTT
-	TRBV14	TRBD1	TRBJ2-7	CASSRTGGAYEQYF	TGTGCCAGCAGTAGGACAGGGGGAGCGTACGAGCAGTACTTC
-	TRBV2	TRBD2	TRBJ2-7	CASTGGRSYEQYF	TGTGCCAGCACGGGAGGCAGATCCTACGAGCAGTACTTC
-	TRBV7-6	TRBD2	TRBJ2-1	CASSLAGGTDEQFF	TGTGCCAGCAGCTTAGCGGGGGGGACTGATGAGCAGTTCTTC
-	TRBV10-3	TRBD2	TRBJ2-3	CATRGTSGNADTQYF	TGTGCCACTCGAGGGACTAGCGGGAACGCAGATACGCAGTATTTT
-	TRBV9	TRBD2	TRBJ2-1	CASSVVPSGYINEQFF	TGTGCCAGCAGCGTAGTCCCTAGCGGGTATATTAATGAGCAGTTCTTC
-	TRBV6-5	-	TRBJ1-3	CASSRSTGGGNTIYF	TGTGCCAGCAGCCGCTCAACCGGGGGTGGAAACACCATATATTTT
-	TRBV7-9	TRBD1	TRBJ1-4	CASSLVQGGEKLFF	TGTGCCAGCAGCTTAGTGCAGGGGGGTGAAAAACTGTTTTTT
-	TRBV5-6	-	TRBJ2-5	CASSSQETQYF	TGTGCCAGCAGCTCTCAAGAGACCCAGTACTTC
-	TRBV25-1	TRBD1	TRBJ2-3	CASQDRGFSTDTQYF	TGTGCCAGCCAGGACAGGGGCTTTAGCACAGATACGCAGTATTTT
-	TRBV6-1	-	TRBJ2-7	CASSEATSYYEQYF	TGTGCCAGCAGTGAAGCGACTAGTTACTACGAGCAGTACTTC
few	TRBV7-8	-	TRBJ2-3	CASSPNTDTQYF	TGTGCCAGCAGCCCCAACACAGATACGCAGTATTTT
-	TRBV19	-	TRBJ2-2	CASDDTGELFF	TGTGCCAGTGACGACACCGGGGAGCTGTTTTTT
once	TRBV10-1	TRBD1	TRBJ2-5	CASSSGQGRETQYF	TGCGCCAGCAGTTCGGGACAGGGAAGGGAGACCCAGTACTTC
-	TRBV2	-	TRBJ2-7	CASSEVGHTYEQYF	TGTGCCAGCAGTGAAGTGGGACATACCTACGAGCAGTACTTC
-	TRBV5-4	-	TRBJ2-3	CASSLAPGSTDTQYF	TGTGCCAGCAGCTTGGCACCCGGTAGCACAGATACGCAGTATTTT
-	TRBV29-1	-	TRBJ1-1	CSVTNQLTGNTEAFF	TGCAGCGTGACTAACCAACTGACAGGGAACACTGAAGCTTTCTTT